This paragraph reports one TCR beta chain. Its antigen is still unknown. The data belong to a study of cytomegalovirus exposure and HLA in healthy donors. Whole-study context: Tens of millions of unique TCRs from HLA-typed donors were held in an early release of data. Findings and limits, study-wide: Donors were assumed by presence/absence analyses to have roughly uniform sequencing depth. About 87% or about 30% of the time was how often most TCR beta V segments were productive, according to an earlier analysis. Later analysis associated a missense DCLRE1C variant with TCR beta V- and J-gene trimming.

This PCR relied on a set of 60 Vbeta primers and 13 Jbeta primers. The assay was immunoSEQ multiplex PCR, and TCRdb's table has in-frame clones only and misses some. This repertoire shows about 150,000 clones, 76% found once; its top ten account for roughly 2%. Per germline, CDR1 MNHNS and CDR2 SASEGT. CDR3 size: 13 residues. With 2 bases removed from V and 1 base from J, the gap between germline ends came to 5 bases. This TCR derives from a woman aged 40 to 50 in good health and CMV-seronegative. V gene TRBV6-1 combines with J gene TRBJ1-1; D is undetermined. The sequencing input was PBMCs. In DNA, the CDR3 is TGTGCCAGCAGTGAACCAGAGAACACTGAAGCTTTCTTT. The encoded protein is CASSEPENTEAFF.